Included here is one TCR beta chain sequence, with context. This clonotype has ten or more counts. There is no known antigen for this receptor. One base away there is no much larger clone; base qualities are not given. Amplification of TCR beta CDR3 regions was carried out from RNA transcripts. For the first round of RT-PCR on the TCR CDR3, the HTBI primer set was used together with the Qiagen OneStep RT-PCR kit. Libraries were constructed in a second round of multiplex PCR, after which size selection and purification were performed. The libraries were sequenced on an Illumina HiSeq2000 using paired-end 100 bp reads. The authors' analysis ran thus. SOAPnuke was used to process the raw data, with reads discarded if the reads contained adapters or uncalled bases, had a mean Phred below 15, or lacked an exact constant-primer or identifier match. COPE v1.2.5 was used to merge the high-quality paired reads, and each unique nucleotide sequence was defined as a clonotype. MiTCR v1.1 was used to align clonotypes to the IMGT TRBV, TRBD and TRBJ reference segments. Analysis was restricted to V-J combinations with a frequency above 0.0001, which covered 99% to 99.2% of repertoires. A TCS score was defined as the ratio of F50 (clonal expansion) to E x V (chaos), with BLOSUM62-based TCRdist applied between CDR3 peptides within each V-J. Welch's t-statistics and random forest reduced 514 V-J features to some 14, which were used in a naive Bayes classifier (R e1071). Starting from the raw public reads, TCRdb applied fastp trimming at Q25, assembled clones with MiXCR and retained in-frame beta chains. A single entry per CDR3 protein holds the most common genes and DNA from its merged rows. In this record, the V and J calls reflect TCRdb's handling and not the investigators' own analysis. This sample holds around 350,000 distinct CDR3 sequences; around 16% were observed only once. Of the sample, 28% falls within the top ten clones.

The data derive from a study of T cells in Graves' hyperthyroidism and ophthalmopathy (dated by TCRdb to about 2019). Concerning the study at large: Peripheral blood was collected at initial diagnosis, before any treatment. To identify distinguishing TCR V-J signatures, a discovery cohort of some 100 patients was used, comprising 40 to 45 with Graves' ophthalmopathy and some 60 with stable Graves' hyperthyroidism. An independent validation cohort of 18 to 20 hyperthyroidism patients and about 16 patients who later progressed to ophthalmopathy tested prospective prediction of ophthalmopathy. The roughly 94 discovery patients were randomly divided into training and test sets at a 7:3 ratio. In roughly six Graves' hyperthyroidism patients, the study also compared T-cell repertoires from thyroid tissue with T-cell repertoires from blood. Once sampling was done, hyperthyroidism patients were given methimazole at a starting dose of 30 mg daily, whereas ophthalmopathy patients were given high-dose intravenous methylprednisolone. TCR Vbeta CDR3 sequencing of 135 peripheral blood samples (around 45 ophthalmopathy, under 80 hyperthyroidism and some 17 progressor patients) is reported in the paper. The full study reports these points: Most expanded thyroid clonotypes (frequency above 0.001) were also detected in blood, a finding suggesting that blood repertoires may reflect thyroid immune responses. In validation, the model predicted progression to ophthalmopathy with roughly 70% sensitivity and around 72% specificity, a median of about 6 months before onset. A 13 V-J signature model separated ophthalmopathy from stable hyperthyroidism, with just over 85% sensitivity and roughly 84% specificity in cross-validation and 80%/75% in testing. Sample size was not statistically predetermined, and blinding of investigators to group allocation was not performed.

Hyperthyroidism patients were aged 18 to 65 years and newly diagnosed, with disease duration of less than 2 months. Any patient with an uncontrolled infection, another autoimmune disease, pregnancy or lactation was excluded. Diagnoses were based on clinical symptoms, serum thyroxine and TRAb, thyroid ultrasound and orbital computed tomography. Blood from progressor patients was drawn when they were first diagnosed with hyperthyroidism, before any ophthalmopathy symptoms appeared. PBMCs were isolated from 8 to 10 ml of fresh peripheral blood by Ficoll-Paque density gradient centrifugation. Progressor patients were first diagnosed with Graves' hyperthyroidism and then developed ophthalmopathy during follow-up. Total RNA was extracted with Trizol reagent, and quality was checked on an Agilent 2100 Bioanalyzer. Via the germline V gene, CDR1 is SNHLY and CDR2 FYNNEI. V and J lose 8 bases and 1 base, and a span of 12 bases separates them. The CDR3 runs 14 amino acids, cysteine and phenylalanine included. The sequence is cut down to CDR3 DNA, 42 bases in frame from base 1.

The sample consisted of blood. This receptor was identified in a woman aged 18-35 years with Graves' hyperthyroidism that later progressed to Graves' ophthalmopathy. The rearrangement joined TRBV2 to TRBJ1-5; the D gene is perhaps TRBD1, on 6 matching bases. The bases are TGTGCCAGCGGGGCAGGGGACAGCAATCAGCCCCAGCATTTT. Its amino acids are CASGAGDSNQPQHF.